The clone carrying this T cell receptor (beta chain) was picked up one time. The sample belongs to a study of blood T cell repertoires in COVID-19. Whole-study context: Spain, Italy and the United States supplied samples that represented acute and convalescent COVID-19. PBMCs, B-cell-depleted T cells, or T cells were the source of the cDNA or gDNA that made up the material.

CDR1 and CDR2 from the germline V gene are SGHNT and YENEEA. CDR3 length: 15 amino acids. Trimming stripped 1 base from V and 4 bases from J, with 13 bases between. Original analysis: Amplifying reference gene primers gave estimates of nucleated cell counts. The protocol was immunoSEQ multiplex PCR, while the TCRdb copy is restricted to in-frame clones and leaves out a portion. That table supplies the V and J calls and clone size; D and trimming were determined from the DNA. This table has fewer than 200,000 clones, 87% appearing once. The TCR was taken from a woman in her sixties or seventies who had recovered from COVID-19. The chain recombines TRBV11-3 with TRBJ2-5; D is perhaps TRBD1 (5 bases). The sequencing input was peripheral blood. CDR3: CASSLGQGFGETQYF. Written as DNA, the CDR3 is TGTGCCAGCAGCTTAGGTCAGGGATTCGGAGAGACCCAGTACTTC. The full variable domain, with the rest looked up from reference TRBV11-3 and TRBJ2-5, is EAGVVQSPRYKIIEKKQPVAFWCNPISGHNTLYWYLQNLGQGPELLIRYENEEAVDDSQLPKDRFSAERLKGVDSTLKIQPAELGDSAVYLCASSLGQGFGETQYFGPGTRLLVL.